Sequencing of this TCR beta chain was carried out in a study of cytomegalovirus exposure and HLA in healthy donors. Study-wide results and caveats: Among the sequence variants, a highly shared cluster was likely an artifact of sequencing. One later analysis reportedly identified an Asian-associated ancestry cluster that showed fewer N-insertions than the roughly 600-donor mean. Most TCRs appeared rarely, but some public TCRs recurred in many donors.

PCR involved 60 Vbeta and 13 Jbeta primers. The data were produced by immunoSEQ multiplex PCR, yet TCRdb's version contains in-frame clones alone and is incomplete. The repertoire consists of approximately 220,000 clones, with roughly 75% occurring once and the leading ten covering roughly 1.9%. The germline CDR1 and CDR2 sequences are GTSNPN and SVGIG (reference sequence). There are 16 residues in the CDR3. The V and J ends lost 7 bases and 0 bases respectively, with 20 bases between them. About this clone: Antigen specificity is unknown.

Sequences were obtained from PBMCs. The clonotype comes from a woman in her thirties in good health and CMV-seronegative. J is TRBJ2-3 and V is TRBV30; possible D gene TRBD2, 6 bases. The chain's CDR3 is CAFSSWGEPSTDTQYF. CDR3 DNA sequence: TGTGCCTTCTCCTCCTGGGGGGAACCCAGCACAGATACGCAGTATTTT.